The rows below give T cell receptor beta chains drawn from one sample of a study of blood T cells in healthy people across ages. Each CDR3 protein gets one entry after TCRdb re-called the 5' RACE reads with MiXCR. The data contain 2 million or so distinct CDR3 sequences, just under 50% of them singletons. Sequenced material: blood. The receptors originated from a woman aged 40 to 50 in good health. Each CDR3 is given with its conserved first and last residue. Each record gives: CDR3 protein, CDR3 DNA, J gene, clone size, D gene, V gene. The D gene is left open where the match is weak. Where a row states a size, it is once, few, many or the class of an expanded clone; other rows omit it.

CDR3aa: CASSLVGRQGAGYTF; CDR3nt: TGTGCCAGCAGCTTAGTTGGTCGTCAGGGTGCAGGCTACACCTTC; j_gene: TRBJ1-2; abundance: many; d_gene: -; v_gene: TRBV13
CDR3aa: CASSPGLAGGNGETQYF; CDR3nt: TGTGCCAGCAGCCCAGGACTAGCGGGGGGGAACGGGGAGACCCAGTACTTC; j_gene: TRBJ2-5; abundance: -; d_gene: TRBD2; v_gene: TRBV12-3/TRBV12-4
CDR3aa: CSVEAVTEMYGYTF; CDR3nt: TGCAGCGTTGAGGCGGTGACAGAGATGTATGGCTACACCTTC; j_gene: TRBJ1-2; abundance: few; d_gene: -; v_gene: TRBV29-1
CDR3aa: CASSFGTGGGETQYF; CDR3nt: TGTGCCAGCAGCTTTGGAACAGGGGGCGGTGAGACCCAGTACTTC; j_gene: TRBJ2-5; abundance: -; d_gene: TRBD1; v_gene: TRBV11-1
CDR3aa: CASKNRGGSGYTF; CDR3nt: TGTGCCAGCAAAAACCGGGGGGGAAGCGGCTACACCTTC; j_gene: TRBJ1-2; abundance: many; d_gene: -; v_gene: TRBV6-6
CDR3aa: CAAGDRQETQYF; CDR3nt: TGTGCTGCGGGGGACCGTCAAGAGACCCAGTACTTC; j_gene: TRBJ2-5; abundance: -; d_gene: TRBD2; v_gene: TRBV27
CDR3aa: CASSLVGGGKLFF; CDR3nt: TGTGCCAGCAGCTTGGTCGGGGGTGGAAAACTGTTTTTT; j_gene: TRBJ1-4; abundance: -; d_gene: -; v_gene: TRBV7-2
CDR3aa: CASSEARGAGETQYF; CDR3nt: TGTGCCAGCAGTGAAGCAAGAGGGGCCGGAGAGACCCAGTACTTC; j_gene: TRBJ2-5; abundance: -; d_gene: -; v_gene: TRBV6-1
CDR3aa: CSAKGLAGGIDNEQFF; CDR3nt: TGCAGTGCTAAAGGACTAGCGGGGGGAATAGACAATGAGCAGTTCTTC; j_gene: TRBJ2-1; abundance: -; d_gene: TRBD2; v_gene: TRBV20-1
CDR3aa: CASTFSIRVGYGYTF; CDR3nt: TGTGCCAGCACCTTCAGCATAAGGGTTGGCTATGGCTACACCTTC; j_gene: TRBJ1-2; abundance: -; d_gene: -; v_gene: TRBV6-2/TRBV6-3
CDR3aa: CASSLAAGNPLHYGYTF; CDR3nt: TGTGCCAGCAGCCTTGCCGCAGGGAATCCCCTTCACTATGGCTACACCTTC; j_gene: TRBJ1-2; abundance: -; d_gene: -; v_gene: TRBV7-9
CDR3aa: CASVDSPNRDTQYF; CDR3nt: TGTGCCAGCGTGGACAGCCCCAATCGAGATACGCAGTATTTT; j_gene: TRBJ2-3; abundance: -; d_gene: -; v_gene: TRBV6-2/TRBV6-3
CDR3aa: CASSHGLSYSNQPQHF; CDR3nt: TGCGCCAGCAGCCATGGACTCTCCTATAGCAATCAGCCCCAGCATTTT; j_gene: TRBJ1-5; abundance: -; d_gene: -; v_gene: TRBV4-1
CDR3aa: CASGNRRDRDNQETQYF; CDR3nt: TGCGCCAGCGGCAACCGCCGGGACAGGGACAATCAAGAGACCCAGTACTTC; j_gene: TRBJ2-5; abundance: -; d_gene: TRBD1; v_gene: TRBV4-3
CDR3aa: CASGSAEETQYF; CDR3nt: TGTGCTAGTGGCTCCGCAGAAGAGACCCAGTACTTC; j_gene: TRBJ2-5; abundance: -; d_gene: -; v_gene: TRBV12-5
CDR3aa: CASSSLAGGRSASTDTQYF; CDR3nt: TGTGCCAGCAGCTCACTAGCGGGGGGGAGATCCGCCAGCACAGATACGCAGTATTTT; j_gene: TRBJ2-3; abundance: -; d_gene: TRBD2; v_gene: TRBV9
CDR3aa: CASRDPGQGASYEQYF; CDR3nt: TGTGCCAGCAGGGATCCGGGACAGGGGGCCTCCTACGAGCAGTACTTC; j_gene: TRBJ2-7; abundance: -; d_gene: TRBD1; v_gene: TRBV2
CDR3aa: CSVGAGRQETQYF; CDR3nt: TGCAGCGTTGGAGCAGGGAGGCAAGAGACCCAGTACTTC; j_gene: TRBJ2-5; abundance: -; d_gene: -; v_gene: TRBV29-1
CDR3aa: CASSQMTGNYGYTF; CDR3nt: TGCGCCAGCAGCCAGATGACAGGGAACTATGGCTACACCTTC; j_gene: TRBJ1-2; abundance: -; d_gene: TRBD1; v_gene: TRBV5-1
CDR3aa: CASSLGGQGHYDYTF; CDR3nt: TGTGCCAGCAGTTTAGGGGGACAGGGCCACTATGACTACACCTTC; j_gene: TRBJ1-2; abundance: -; d_gene: TRBD1; v_gene: TRBV28
CDR3aa: CASSRTGVSNYGYTF; CDR3nt: TGTGCCAGCAGCCGAACAGGGGTTTCTAACTATGGCTACACCTTC; j_gene: TRBJ1-2; abundance: -; d_gene: TRBD1; v_gene: TRBV28
CDR3aa: CASSADSTDEQYF; CDR3nt: TGCGCCAGCAGCGCTGACTCCACCGACGAGCAGTACTTC; j_gene: TRBJ2-7; abundance: -; d_gene: -; v_gene: TRBV5-1
CDR3aa: CASRTNGLLQNEQFF; CDR3nt: TGTGCCAGCAGAACAAACGGGCTGCTGCAGAATGAGCAGTTCTTC; j_gene: TRBJ2-1; abundance: -; d_gene: -; v_gene: TRBV27
CDR3aa: CSAPTGQGTNEQFF; CDR3nt: TGCAGTGCTCCCACGGGGCAGGGTACCAATGAGCAGTTCTTC; j_gene: TRBJ2-1; abundance: few; d_gene: -; v_gene: TRBV20-1
CDR3aa: CTSTVKGTLGTDTQYF; CDR3nt: TGTACCAGCACCGTTAAGGGGACCCTTGGCACAGATACGCAGTATTTT; j_gene: TRBJ2-3; abundance: once; d_gene: -; v_gene: TRBV6-6